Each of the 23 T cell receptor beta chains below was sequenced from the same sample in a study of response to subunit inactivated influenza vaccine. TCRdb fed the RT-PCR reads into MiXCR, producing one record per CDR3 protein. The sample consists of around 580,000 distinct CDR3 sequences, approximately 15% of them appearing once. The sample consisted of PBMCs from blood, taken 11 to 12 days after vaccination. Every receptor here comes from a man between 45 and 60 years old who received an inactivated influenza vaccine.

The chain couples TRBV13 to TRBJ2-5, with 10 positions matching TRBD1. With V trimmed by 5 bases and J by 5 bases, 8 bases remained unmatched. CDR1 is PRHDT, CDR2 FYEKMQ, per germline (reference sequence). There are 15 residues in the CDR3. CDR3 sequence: CASSSRDRGLETQYF. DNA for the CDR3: TGTGCCAGCAGCAGCCGGGACAGGGGTTTGGAGACCCAGTACTTC.

CDR3 nucleotides: TGTGCCAGCATTGACAGTTTGAACACTGAAGCTTTCTTT. The encoded protein is CASIDSLNTEAFF. The chain carries TRBV25-1 and TRBJ1-1, with a weak D call TRBD1 (5 bases). The CDR3 loop spans 13 amino acids. The germline CDR1 and CDR2 sequences are MGHDK and SYGVNS. The V gene lost 7 bases and the J gene lost 0 bases, with 9 bases spanning the gap. Filled out from reference TRBV25-1 and TRBJ1-1, the complete variable domain reads EADIYQTPRYLVIGTGKKITLECSQTMGHDKMYWYQQDPGMELHLIHYSYGVNSTEKGDLSSESTVSRIRTEHFPLTLESARPSHTSQYLCASIDSLNTEAFFGQGTRLTVV.

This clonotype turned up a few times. CDR3 residues: CSARGDSGNYNEQYF. The CDR3 coding sequence is TGCAGTGCTAGAGGAGATAGCGGGAATTATAACGAGCAGTACTTC. The gene calls are TRBV20-1 and TRBJ2-7, with TRBD2 identical over 8 bases. The CDR3 covers 15 residues. The germline V gene encodes CDR1 DFQATT and CDR2 SNEGSKA (reference sequence). Germline trimming cut 1 base from V and 5 bases from J; bases unmatched to any gene: 10.

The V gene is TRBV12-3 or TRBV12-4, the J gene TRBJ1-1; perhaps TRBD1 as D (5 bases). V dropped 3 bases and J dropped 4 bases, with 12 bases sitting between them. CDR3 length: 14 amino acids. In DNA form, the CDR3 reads TGTGCCAGCAGTTTCGGGGGGGTTGGCACTGAAGCTTTCTTT. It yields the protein CASSFGGVGTEAFF.

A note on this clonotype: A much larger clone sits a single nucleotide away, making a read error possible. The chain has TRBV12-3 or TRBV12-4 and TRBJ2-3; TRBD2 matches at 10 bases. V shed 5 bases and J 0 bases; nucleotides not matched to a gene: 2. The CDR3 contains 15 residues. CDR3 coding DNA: TGTGCCAGCAGTGTACTAGCGGGGAGCACAGATACGCAGTATTTT. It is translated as CASSVLAGSTDTQYF.

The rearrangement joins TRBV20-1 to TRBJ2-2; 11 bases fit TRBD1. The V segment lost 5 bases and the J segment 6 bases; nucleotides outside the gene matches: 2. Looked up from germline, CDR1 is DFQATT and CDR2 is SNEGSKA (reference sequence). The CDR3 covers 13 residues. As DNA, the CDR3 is TGCAGTGCTCGGACAGGGGGCTCCGGGGAGCTGTTTTTT. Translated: CSARTGGSGELFF.

CDR3 sequence: CASSLESGAETQYF. The CDR3 DNA sequence: TGTGCCAGCAGCTTGGAATCCGGGGCTGAGACCCAGTACTTC. J is TRBJ2-5 and V is TRBV5-4; the D gene could be TRBD1 or TRBD2 (5 bases each). CDR1 and CDR2 from the germline V gene are SGHNT and YYREEE (reference sequence). V was pared by 0 bases and J by 5 bases, with 11 bases between. This CDR3 is built from 14 residues.

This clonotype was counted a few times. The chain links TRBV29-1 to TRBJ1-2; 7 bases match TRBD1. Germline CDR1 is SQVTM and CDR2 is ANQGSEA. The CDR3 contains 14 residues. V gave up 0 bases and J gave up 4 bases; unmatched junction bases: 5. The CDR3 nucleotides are TGCAGCGTTGAAGATAGGGGGCGCAGCTATGGCTACACCTTC. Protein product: CSVEDRGRSYGYTF.

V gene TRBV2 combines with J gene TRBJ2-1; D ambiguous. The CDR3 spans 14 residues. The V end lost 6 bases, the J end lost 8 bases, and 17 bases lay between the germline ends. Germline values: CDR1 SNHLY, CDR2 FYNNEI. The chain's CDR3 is CASRVDPTPYEQFF. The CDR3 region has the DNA TGTGCCAGCAGGGTTGACCCGACGCCCTATGAGCAGTTCTTC. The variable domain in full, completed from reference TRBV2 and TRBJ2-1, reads EPEVTQTPSHQVTQMGQEVILRCVPISNHLYFYWYRQILGQKVEFLVSFYNNEISEKSEIFDDQFSVERPDGSNFTLKIRSTKLEDSAMYFCASRVDPTPYEQFFGPGTRLTVL.

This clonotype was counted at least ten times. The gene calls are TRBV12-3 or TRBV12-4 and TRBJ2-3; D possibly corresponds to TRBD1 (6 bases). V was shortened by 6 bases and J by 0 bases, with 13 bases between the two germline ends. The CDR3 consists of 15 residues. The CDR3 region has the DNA TGTGCCAGCAGCATACAGGGTATTAGCACAGATACGCAGTATTTT. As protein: CASSIQGISTDTQYF.

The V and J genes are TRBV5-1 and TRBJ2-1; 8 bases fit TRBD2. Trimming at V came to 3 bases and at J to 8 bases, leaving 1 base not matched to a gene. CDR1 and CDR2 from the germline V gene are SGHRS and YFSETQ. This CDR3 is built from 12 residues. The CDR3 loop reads CASSWGLDEQFF. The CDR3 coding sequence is TGCGCCAGCAGCTGGGGACTAGATGAGCAGTTCTTC.

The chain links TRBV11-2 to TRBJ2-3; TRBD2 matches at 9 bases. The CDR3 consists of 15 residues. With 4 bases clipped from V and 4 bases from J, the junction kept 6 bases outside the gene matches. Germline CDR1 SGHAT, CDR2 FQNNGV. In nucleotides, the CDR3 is TGTGCCAGCAGCTCAGGACTAGCGATCGCAGATACGCAGTATTTT. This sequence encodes CASSSGLAIADTQYF.

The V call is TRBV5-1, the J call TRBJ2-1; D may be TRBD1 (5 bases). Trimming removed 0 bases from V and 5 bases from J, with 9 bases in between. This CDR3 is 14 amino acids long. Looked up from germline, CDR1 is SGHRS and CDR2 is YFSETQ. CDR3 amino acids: CASSLVSRDNEQFF. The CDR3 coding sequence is TGCGCCAGCAGCTTGGTCAGCAGGGACAATGAGCAGTTCTTC.

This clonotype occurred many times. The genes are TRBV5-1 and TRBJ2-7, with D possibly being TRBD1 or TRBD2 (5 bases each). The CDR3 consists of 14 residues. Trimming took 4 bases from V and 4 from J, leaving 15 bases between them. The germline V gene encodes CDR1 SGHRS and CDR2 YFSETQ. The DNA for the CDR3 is TGCGCCAGCAGCCCGCAGGGTCGAGGGTACGAGCAGTACTTC. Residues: CASSPQGRGYEQYF.

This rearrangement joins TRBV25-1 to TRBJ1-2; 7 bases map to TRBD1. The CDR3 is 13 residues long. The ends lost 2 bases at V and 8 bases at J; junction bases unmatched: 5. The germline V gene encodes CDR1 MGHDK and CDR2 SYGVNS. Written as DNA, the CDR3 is TGTGCCAGCAGTGAAGACAGGGCCAAAGGCTACACCTTC. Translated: CASSEDRAKGYTF.

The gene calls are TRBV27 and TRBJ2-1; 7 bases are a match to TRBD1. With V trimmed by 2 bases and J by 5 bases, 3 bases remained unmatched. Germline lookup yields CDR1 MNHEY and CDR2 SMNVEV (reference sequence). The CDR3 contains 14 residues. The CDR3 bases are TGTGCCAGCAGTTTAACGGGACAGAACAATGAGCAGTTCTTC. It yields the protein CASSLTGQNNEQFF.

In DNA, the CDR3 is TGTGCCAGCAGCCCGCGGGGGGCCCCTGATAAAAACAATGAGCAGTTCTTC. The encoded protein is CASSPRGAPDKNNEQFF. This chain joins TRBV4-2 and TRBJ2-1; 8 positions agree with TRBD2. This CDR3 spans 17 amino acids. V was pared by 4 bases and J by 5 bases, with 13 bases of the junction left unmatched. CDR1 is LGHNA and CDR2 is YNFKEQ in the germline V gene.

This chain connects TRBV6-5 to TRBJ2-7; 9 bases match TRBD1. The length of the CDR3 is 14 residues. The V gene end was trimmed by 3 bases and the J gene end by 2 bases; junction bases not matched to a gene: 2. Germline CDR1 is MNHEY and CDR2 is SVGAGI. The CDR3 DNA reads TGTGCCAGCAGTTATGGGACAGGGACCTACGAGCAGTACTTC. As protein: CASSYGTGTYEQYF.

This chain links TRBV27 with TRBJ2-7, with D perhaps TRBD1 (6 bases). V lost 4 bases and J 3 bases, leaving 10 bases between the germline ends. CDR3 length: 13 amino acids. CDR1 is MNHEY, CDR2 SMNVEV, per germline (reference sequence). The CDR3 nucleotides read TGTGCCAGCAGTTCCACAGGGAACTACGAGCAGTACTTC. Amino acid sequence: CASSSTGNYEQYF.

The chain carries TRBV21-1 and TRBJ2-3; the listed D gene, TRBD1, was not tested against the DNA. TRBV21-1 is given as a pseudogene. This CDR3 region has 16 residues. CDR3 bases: TGTGCCAGCAGCAAGGGTAGGGGACACAGCACAGATACGCAGTATTTT. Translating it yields CASSKGRGHSTDTQYF.

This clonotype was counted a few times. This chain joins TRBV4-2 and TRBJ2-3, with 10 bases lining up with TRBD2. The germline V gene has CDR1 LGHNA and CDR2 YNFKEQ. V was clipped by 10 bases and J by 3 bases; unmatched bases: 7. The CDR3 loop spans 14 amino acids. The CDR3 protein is CATKGLADTDTQYF. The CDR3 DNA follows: TGTGCCACCAAAGGACTAGCGGATACAGATACGCAGTATTTT.

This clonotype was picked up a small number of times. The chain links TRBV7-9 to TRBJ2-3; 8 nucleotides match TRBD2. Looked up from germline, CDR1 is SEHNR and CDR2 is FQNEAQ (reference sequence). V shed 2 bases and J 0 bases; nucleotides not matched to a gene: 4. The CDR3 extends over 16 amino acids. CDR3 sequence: CASSLFTSGSTDTQYF. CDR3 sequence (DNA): TGTGCCAGCAGCTTATTTACTAGCGGAAGCACAGATACGCAGTATTTT.

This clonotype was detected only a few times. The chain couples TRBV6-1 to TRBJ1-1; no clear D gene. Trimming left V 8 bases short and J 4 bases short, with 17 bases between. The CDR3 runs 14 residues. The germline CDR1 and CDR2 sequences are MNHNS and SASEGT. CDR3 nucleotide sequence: TGTGCCAGCTCACGGTTGTTTGTGGGCACTGAAGCTTTCTTT. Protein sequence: CASSRLFVGTEAFF.